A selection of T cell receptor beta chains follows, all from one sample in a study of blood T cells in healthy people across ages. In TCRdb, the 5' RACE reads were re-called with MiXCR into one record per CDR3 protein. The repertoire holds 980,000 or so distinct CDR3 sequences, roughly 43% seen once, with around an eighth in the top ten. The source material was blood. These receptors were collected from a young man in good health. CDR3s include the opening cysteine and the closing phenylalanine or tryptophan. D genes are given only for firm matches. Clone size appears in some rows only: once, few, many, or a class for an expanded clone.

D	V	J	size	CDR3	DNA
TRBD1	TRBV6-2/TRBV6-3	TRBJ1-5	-	CASRTLRQGIQPQHF	TGTGCCAGCAGAACCTTACGACAGGGGATTCAGCCCCAGCATTTT
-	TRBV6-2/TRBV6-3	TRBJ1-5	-	CASSRGGRQQPQHF	TGTGCCAGCAGTCGGGGGGGGCGCCAGCAGCCCCAGCATTTT
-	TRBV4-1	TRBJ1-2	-	CASSPESGYGYTF	TGCGCCAGCAGCCCTGAATCGGGCTATGGCTACACCTTC
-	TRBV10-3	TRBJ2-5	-	CAISEAGQETQYF	TGTGCCATCAGTGAGGCGGGTCAAGAGACCCAGTACTTC
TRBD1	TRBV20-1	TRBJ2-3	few	CSASHGTGGIPDTQYF	TGCAGTGCTAGTCACGGGACAGGGGGAATTCCAGATACGCAGTATTTT
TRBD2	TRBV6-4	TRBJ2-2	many	CASSVTGGDTGELFF	TGTGCCAGCAGTGTGACGGGGGGGGACACCGGGGAGCTGTTTTTT
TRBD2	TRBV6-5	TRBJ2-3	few	CASTDLGLGTDTQYF	TGTGCCAGCACAGACCTGGGACTAGGCACAGATACGCAGTATTTT
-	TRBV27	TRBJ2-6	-	CASSFDYIGANVLTF	TGTGCCAGCAGTTTTGACTACATCGGGGCCAACGTCCTGACTTTC
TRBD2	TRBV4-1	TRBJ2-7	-	CASSQTSGGIYEQYF	TGCGCCAGCAGCCAAACTAGCGGTGGGATCTACGAGCAGTACTTC
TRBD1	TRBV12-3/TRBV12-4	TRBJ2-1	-	CASSPGQGVTYNEQFF	TGTGCCAGCAGTCCCGGACAGGGCGTCACCTACAATGAGCAGTTCTTC
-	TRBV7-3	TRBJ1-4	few	CASSLTGRGREKLFF	TGTGCCAGCAGCTTAACGGGCAGGGGCCGTGAAAAACTGTTTTTT
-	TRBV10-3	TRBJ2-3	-	CAISVEGRSTDTQYF	TGTGCCATCAGTGTGGAGGGCAGGAGCACAGATACGCAGTATTTT
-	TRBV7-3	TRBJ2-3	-	CASSAFKDTDTQYF	TGTGCCAGCAGCGCCTTTAAGGACACAGATACGCAGTATTTT
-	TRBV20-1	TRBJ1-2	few	CSAIGARTVNYGYTF	TGCAGTGCTATAGGGGCCCGGACAGTCAACTATGGCTACACCTTC
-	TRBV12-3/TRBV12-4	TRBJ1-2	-	CASSLNGGEPDGYTF	TGTGCCAGCAGTTTAAATGGCGGGGAACCTGATGGCTACACCTTC
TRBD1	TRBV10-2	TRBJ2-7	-	CASISSGTGRHEQYF	TGCGCCAGCATTTCGTCCGGGACAGGGAGGCACGAGCAGTACTTC
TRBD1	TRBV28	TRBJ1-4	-	CATSRQGDEKLFF	TGTGCCACAAGCCGACAGGGAGATGAAAAACTGTTTTTT
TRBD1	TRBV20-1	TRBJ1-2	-	CSASTTGANGYTF	TGCAGTGCTAGCACGACAGGGGCAAATGGCTACACCTTC
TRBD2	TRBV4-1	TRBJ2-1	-	CASTPTSGTSYNEQFF	TGCGCCAGCACCCCGACTAGCGGAACTTCTTACAATGAGCAGTTCTTC
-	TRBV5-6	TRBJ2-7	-	CASSLRRNPYEQYF	TGTGCCAGCAGCTTGCGCCGGAATCCCTACGAGCAGTACTTC
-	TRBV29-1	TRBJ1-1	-	CSVEDRAGVNTEAFF	TGCAGCGTTGAAGATCGTGCTGGGGTTAACACTGAAGCTTTCTTT
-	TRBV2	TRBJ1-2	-	CASSSTESSGYTF	TGTGCCAGCAGTTCTACAGAGTCATCTGGCTACACCTTC
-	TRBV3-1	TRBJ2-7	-	CASSQLEGNEQYF	TGTGCCAGCAGCCAATTAGAAGGGAACGAGCAGTACTTC
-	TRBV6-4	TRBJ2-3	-	CASKARDDTDTQYF	TGTGCCAGTAAGGCCCGGGACGACACAGATACGCAGTATTTT
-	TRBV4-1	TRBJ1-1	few	CASSHPRGNTEAFF	TGCGCCAGCAGCCACCCAAGGGGTAACACTGAAGCTTTCTTT
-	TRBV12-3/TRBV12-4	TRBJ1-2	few	CASSLMSSNYGYTF	TGTGCCAGCAGTTTAATGAGTTCTAACTATGGCTACACCTTC
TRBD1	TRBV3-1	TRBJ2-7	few	CASTNPDRGGEQYF	TGTGCCAGCACAAACCCGGACAGGGGAGGCGAGCAGTACTTC
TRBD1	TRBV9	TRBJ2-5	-	CASSMTGTGEETQYF	TGTGCCAGCAGCATGACCGGGACAGGGGAGGAGACCCAGTACTTC
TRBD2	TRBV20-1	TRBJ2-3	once	CSARWRGLAGVKDTQYF	TGCAGTGCTAGATGGAGAGGCCTAGCGGGGGTCAAAGATACGCAGTATTTT
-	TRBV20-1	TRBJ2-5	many	CSASRRRSGQETQYF	TGCAGTGCTAGTCGGCGCAGGTCGGGCCAAGAGACCCAGTACTTC
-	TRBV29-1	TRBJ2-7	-	CSVGGGVDTYEQYF	TGCAGCGTTGGCGGAGGTGTGGACACCTACGAGCAGTACTTC
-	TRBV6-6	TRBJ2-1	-	CASSTSGLVSFHEQFF	-
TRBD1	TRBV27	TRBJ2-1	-	CASSDRAINEQFF	TGTGCCAGCAGCGACAGGGCGATCAATGAGCAGTTCTTC
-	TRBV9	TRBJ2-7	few	CASSPPKGPYEQYF	TGTGCCAGCAGCCCCCCAAAGGGCCCCTACGAGCAGTACTTC
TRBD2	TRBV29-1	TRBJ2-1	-	CSVEGLAGVEQFF	TGCAGCGTTGAAGGGCTAGCGGGAGTTGAGCAGTTCTTC
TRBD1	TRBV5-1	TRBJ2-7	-	CASSGGQGTYEQYF	TGCGCCAGCAGCGGAGGACAGGGAACCTACGAGCAGTACTTC
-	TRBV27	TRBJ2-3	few	CASSLGNRGGVTQYF	TGTGCCAGCAGTTTAGGGAACAGGGGGGGAGTTACGCAGTATTTT
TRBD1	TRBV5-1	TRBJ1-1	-	CASSTTGETGAEAFF	TGCGCCAGCAGCACTACCGGCGAGACAGGGGCGGAAGCTTTCTTT